This entry lists 25 T cell receptor beta chains sequenced from one sample in a study of multiple sclerosis patients with progressive multifocal leukoencephalopathy (dated 2019 in TCRdb). What this sample's time point label stands for: time of PML onset. The intended sense of this specimen's treatment or condition label: on natalizumab therapy at sampling. The library was made by the immunoSEQ multiplex PCR assay. TCRdb holds this immuneACCESS table with in-frame rearrangements only. Some clones are missing; in checked studies, unresolved V genes explain under half, and the rest has no known cause. Recorded for this sample are approximately 31,000 clones; more than 75% of them occurred a single time. Roughly 3.2% of the sample is taken by the ten largest. Sequenced material: PBMCs, taken from a patient treated with natalizumab. These receptors were taken from a human donor with progressive multifocal leukoencephalopathy.

The chain employs TRBV7-6 and TRBJ2-3, with D tentatively TRBD1 or TRBD2 (5 bases each). The V gene's germline CDR1 is SGHVS and CDR2 FNYEAQ. The germline V and J ends were trimmed by 3 bases and 4 bases, with 17 bases remaining between them. The CDR3 sequence is 16 residues long. The CDR3 reads CASSFRGSIQADTQYF. The CDR3 bases are TGTGCCAGCAGCTTCCGGGGCTCTATCCAGGCAGATACGCAGTATTTT.

This clone was detected only once. The chain couples TRBV2 to TRBJ2-7, with TRBD2 matching 9 bases. The CDR3 is made up of 15 amino acids. Germline V gene sequence: CDR1 SNHLY, CDR2 FYNNEI. V was pared by 7 bases and J by 5 bases, with 12 bases of the junction left unmatched. CDR3 nucleotides: TGTGCCAGCAAGGGCTCTAGCGGGGCCGCCGACGAGCAGTACTTC. Translating it yields CASKGSSGAADEQYF.

The chain is built from TRBV6-7 and TRBJ2-5; D is ambiguous. The better agreement between TRBJ2-7 and the DNA end casts doubt on the J call. TRBV6-7 is an open reading frame, and its role is uncertain. There are 16 residues in the CDR3. DNA for the CDR3: TGTGCCAGCAGTGTGCCGGGCCCCGACCCCTACTACGAGCAGTACTTC. Residues: CASSVPGPDPYYEQYF.

This clone was observed a few times. The chain carries TRBV6-6 and TRBJ1-3; D call uncertain. The germline V gene encodes CDR1 MNHNY and CDR2 SVGAGI (reference sequence). CDR3 length equals 16 residues. V lost 5 bases to trimming and J lost 4 bases, with 18 bases between them. The CDR3 coding sequence is TGTGCCAGCAGTCGCGAGGCCGGAGGACGGGGAAACACCATATATTTT. Its translation: CASSREAGGRGNTIYF.

This clone was recorded only once. The chain employs TRBV5-1 and TRBJ1-1; 7 nucleotides match TRBD1. The germline V gene has CDR1 SGHRS and CDR2 YFSETQ. The V segment lost 4 bases and the J segment 5 bases; nucleotides outside the gene matches: 8. The CDR3 is 14 residues long. The CDR3 region is CASSLRTGGTEAFF. In DNA, the CDR3 is TGCGCCAGCAGCCTTCGGACAGGTGGTACTGAAGCTTTCTTT.

In this sample, this clone turned up once. This chain uses TRBV6-1 with TRBJ1-4; no definite D call. The CDR3 runs to 13 residues. The V and J ends lost 8 bases and 8 bases respectively, with 15 bases between them. Per germline, CDR1 MNHNS and CDR2 SASEGT. CDR3: CASRENGYEKLFF. For the CDR3, the DNA is TGTGCCAGCCGAGAGAATGGATACGAAAAACTGTTTTTT.

V gene TRBV7-8 combines with J gene TRBJ2-2; TRBD1 matches at 7 bases. Germline assignment: CDR1 SGHVS and CDR2 FQNEAQ. V shed 5 bases, J shed 8 bases, and the junction held 14 bases outside the gene matches. The CDR3 length is 16 residues. CDR3 amino acids: CASSPQGQTRGGELFF. In DNA, the CDR3 is TGTGCCAGCAGCCCCCAGGGACAGACTCGGGGAGGGGAGCTGTTTTTT.

This rearrangement joins TRBV20-1 to TRBJ2-1; D is unclear. CDR3 length: 10 amino acids. In germline, CDR1 is DFQATT, CDR2 SNEGSKA (reference sequence). The V end lost 5 bases, the J end lost 7 bases, and 6 bases lay between the germline ends. The CDR3 spells CSAVENEQFF. The CDR3 DNA reads TGCAGTGCTGTAGAGAATGAGCAGTTCTTC.

A few counts support this clone. The chain joins TRBV18 to TRBJ1-4; 7 positions match TRBD1. The CDR3 totals 15 residues. Trimming took 2 bases from V and 7 from J; bases not matched to a gene: 7. The V gene's germline CDR1 is KGHSH and CDR2 LQKENI. CDR3 coding DNA: TGTGCCAGCTCACCAGTCAACAGGGGAGGTGAAAAACTGTTTTTT. This encodes CASSPVNRGGEKLFF. The whole variable domain, filled in from reference TRBV18 and TRBJ1-4, reads NAGVMQNPRHLVRRRGQEARLRCSPMKGHSHVYWYRQLPEEGLKFMVYLQKENIIDESGMPKERFSAEFPKEGPSILRIQQVVRGDSAAYFCASSPVNRGGEKLFFGSGTQLSVL.

The rearrangement joins TRBV7-9 to TRBJ2-2; 7 nucleotides match TRBD1. In germline, CDR1 is SEHNR, CDR2 FQNEAQ (reference sequence). This CDR3 is built from 16 residues. V was clipped by 4 bases and J by 3 bases; unmatched bases: 8. This CDR3 reads CASSYQGQADTGELFF. DNA for the CDR3: TGTGCCAGCAGCTACCAAGGACAGGCCGACACCGGGGAGCTGTTTTTT.

The chain recombines TRBV16 with TRBJ2-7; no clear D. CDR3 size: 12 residues. The ends were cut back, 4 bases at V and 6 bases at J, with 10 bases in the middle. Germline V gene data show CDR1 as KGHSY and CDR2 as FQNENV. In nucleotides, the CDR3 is TGTGCCAGCAGCCTACTACGAGGCGAGCAGTACTTC. Translated, it gives CASSLLRGEQYF.

The chain joins TRBV7-9 to TRBJ1-4, with 10 nucleotides matching TRBD1. CDR1 is SEHNR and CDR2 is FQNEAQ in the germline V gene (reference sequence). The CDR3 runs to 15 residues. Trimming cost V 5 bases and J 5 bases; bases outside gene matches: 5. The CDR3 nucleotides are TGTGCCAGCAGCCCAAAGGACAGGGGGAATGAAAAACTGTTTTTT. Translating gives CASSPKDRGNEKLFF.

The chain carries TRBV6-5 and TRBJ2-5, with 9 bases fitting TRBD1. Judging by the DNA end, TRBJ2-7 fits better; the J call may be wrong. This CDR3 region has 16 residues. Germline assignment: CDR1 MNHEY and CDR2 SVGAGI. CDR3 residues: CASSYLDGTGLHEQYF. The CDR3, as DNA: TGTGCCAGCAGTTACCTAGACGGGACAGGGCTCCACGAGCAGTACTTC.

The chain carries TRBV4-3 and TRBJ2-7; TRBD1 aligns across 9 bases. This CDR3 is built from 15 residues. The V gene's germline CDR1 is LGHNA and CDR2 YSLEER. V gave up 4 bases and J gave up 6 bases; unmatched junction bases: 10. As DNA, the CDR3 is TGCGCCAGCAGCCGTACCGGGACAGGGCCTCTCGAGCAGTACTTC. Amino acid sequence: CASSRTGTGPLEQYF.

The CDR3 nucleotides read TGTGCCAGAGTCCCTCCCGTCTCCCTGAGCGGGTCCGGGGAGCTGTTTTTT. As protein: CARVPPVSLSGSGELFF. The chain joins TRBV27 to TRBJ2-2; a weak D match, TRBD2 (6 bases). The germline gives CDR1 MNHEY, CDR2 SMNVEV (reference sequence). The CDR3 extends over 17 amino acids. V gave up 9 bases and J gave up 6 bases, with 26 bases separating them.

J is TRBJ2-2 and V is TRBV9; D is unclear. The germline CDR1 and CDR2 sequences are SGDLS and YYNGEE. The CDR3 totals 17 residues. With 0 bases removed from V and 3 bases from J, the gap between germline ends came to 15 bases. The CDR3, as DNA: TGTGCCAGCAGCGTAGTTGGTTCGGCCGGGCACACCGGGGAGCTGTTTTTT. Amino acid sequence: CASSVVGSAGHTGELFF. Together with reference TRBV9 and TRBJ2-2, the CDR3 gives the full variable domain: DSGVTQTPKHLITATGQRVTLRCSPRSGDLSVYWYQQSLDQGLQFLIQYYNGEERAKGNILERFSAQQFPDLHSELNLSSLELGDSALYFCASSVVGSAGHTGELFFGEGSRLTVL.

The rearrangement joins TRBV5-4 to TRBJ2-7, with D maybe TRBD1 (5 bases). Germline values: CDR1 SGHNT, CDR2 YYREEE (reference sequence). V gave up 1 base and J gave up 1 base, with 9 bases separating them. This CDR3 comprises 14 residues. The CDR3, as DNA: TGTGCCAGCAGCTTGACAGGCCTATCCTACGAGCAGTACTTC. It translates to CASSLTGLSYEQYF.

The chain is built from TRBV25-1 and TRBJ2-7; maybe TRBD1 (6 bases). CDR3 length: 15 residues. The germline gives CDR1 MGHDK, CDR2 SYGVNS. The V end lost 3 bases, the J end lost 0 bases, and 12 bases lay between the germline ends. This CDR3 is CASSDDRQSSYEQYF. The CDR3 DNA is TGTGCCAGCAGTGATGACAGGCAGAGCTCCTACGAGCAGTACTTC.

The V gene is TRBV2, the J gene TRBJ2-7; the D is unclear. V lost 6 bases and J lost 1, with 7 bases in between. Germline loops: CDR1 SNHLY, CDR2 FYNNEI. The CDR3 consists of 12 residues. CDR3 residues: CASRFFSYEQYF. The CDR3 DNA reads as TGTGCCAGCAGGTTTTTTTCCTACGAGCAGTACTTC.

V and J are TRBV2 and TRBJ1-1, with D perhaps matching TRBD1 (6 bases). V gave up 7 bases and J gave up 0 bases, with 15 bases separating them. CDR1 SNHLY and CDR2 FYNNEI come from the germline V gene. The length of the CDR3 is 15 residues. The CDR3 coding sequence is TGTGCCAGCACCGAAGGGGGGAACATGAACACTGAAGCTTTCTTT. Protein: CASTEGGNMNTEAFF. The entire variable domain, with the rest obtained from reference TRBV2 and TRBJ1-1, is as follows: EPEVTQTPSHQVTQMGQEVILRCVPISNHLYFYWYRQILGQKVEFLVSFYNNEISEKSEIFDDQFSVERPDGSNFTLKIRSTKLEDSAMYFCASTEGGNMNTEAFFGQGTRLTVV.

The V and J genes are TRBV29-1 and TRBJ2-7, with 7 bases that match TRBD1. Germline CDR1 is SQVTM and CDR2 is ANQGSEA. The CDR3 loop spans 12 amino acids. J was trimmed by 2 bases and V by 4 bases; bases with no gene match: 2. CDR3 protein: CSVGTGPYEQYF. CDR3 DNA: TGCAGCGTTGGGACAGGTCCCTACGAGCAGTACTTC.

This clone was seen once. The chain combines TRBV5-8 with TRBJ1-5; 7 bases are a match to TRBD1. The germline gives CDR1 SGHTS, CDR2 YDEGEE. CDR3 length equals 16 residues. V lost 2 bases, J lost 6 bases, and 11 bases stayed unmatched. The CDR3 DNA follows: TGTGCCAGCAGCTTCGACCGGACAGGTCGCCTTCAGCCCCAGCATTTT. This codes for CASSFDRTGRLQPQHF.

The CDR3 region is CASSPPRLVFPYNEQFF. The CDR3 bases are TGCGCCAGCAGCCCCCCTAGGCTCGTATTTCCATACAATGAGCAGTTCTTC. The chain has TRBV4-1 and TRBJ2-1; D gene unclear. The germline CDR1 and CDR2 sequences are MGHRA and YSYEKL. There are 17 residues in the CDR3. V shed 4 bases and J shed 4 bases, with 20 bases lying between them.

This chain uses TRBV5-1 with TRBJ2-1, with 7 bases lining up with TRBD2. CDR1 is SGHRS and CDR2 is YFSETQ in the germline V gene. Trimming at V came to 1 base and at J to 9 bases, leaving 7 bases not matched to a gene. CDR3 length equals 14 residues. The CDR3 reads CASSLSGDTGEQFF. The CDR3 bases are TGCGCCAGCAGCTTGAGCGGGGATACGGGTGAGCAGTTCTTC.

The gene calls are TRBV5-1 and TRBJ2-1, with 15 bases matching TRBD2. This CDR3 is 19 amino acids long. The germline CDR1 and CDR2 sequences are SGHRS and YFSETQ. V shed 3 bases and J 0 bases; nucleotides not matched to a gene: 7. CDR3 DNA: TGCGCCAGCAGCTGGGGACTAGCGGGAGGCCCTAGCTCCTACAATGAGCAGTTCTTC. Translated: CASSWGLAGGPSSYNEQFF.